Shown below are 32 T cell receptor beta chains from a single sample sequenced in a study of blood T cell repertoires in COVID-19. Generated by immunoSEQ multiplex PCR, the TCRdb table keeps only in-frame clones and is missing some. The sample carries about 190,000 clones, 80% to 90% recorded once. Input material: peripheral blood. These receptors were collected from a young man with acute or convalescent COVID-19.

The genes are TRBV19 and TRBJ1-6, with TRBD1 matching 10 bases. The V and J ends lost 3 bases and 5 bases, in that order; junction bases with no gene match: 4. CDR1 LNHDA and CDR2 SQIVND come from the germline V gene (reference sequence). This CDR3 comprises 16 residues. The CDR3 DNA reads TGTGCCAGTAGTATGAGGGGACAGGGGAATAATTCACCCCTCCACTTT. Its translation: CASSMRGQGNNSPLHF.

The V and J genes are TRBV2 and TRBJ2-7; TRBD2 matches 8 bases. Per the germline V gene, CDR1 is SNHLY and CDR2 is FYNNEI. The CDR3 is made up of 14 amino acids. V gave up 5 bases and J gave up 5 bases; unmatched junction bases: 8. CDR3 sequence (DNA): TGTGCCAGCAGTCGGGAGGGAGTAGCCAACGAGCAGTACTTC. Its protein is CASSREGVANEQYF.

This chain uses TRBV12-5 with TRBJ1-4, with TRBD1 matching over 7 bases. CDR3 length: 16 amino acids. Trimming at V came to 0 bases and at J to 8 bases, leaving 9 bases not matched to a gene. The germline V gene encodes CDR1 LGHNT and CDR2 FRNRAP. The CDR3 region has the DNA TGTGCTAGTGGTTTGGTACAAGGCAGGGGGAAGGAAAAACTGTTTTTT. Translation: CASGLVQGRGKEKLFF.

V and J are TRBV30 and TRBJ1-1, with 10 bases lining up with TRBD1. V shed 4 bases, J shed 5 bases, and the junction held 7 bases outside the gene matches. This CDR3 contains 14 residues. The germline V gene encodes CDR1 GTSNPN and CDR2 SVGIG (reference sequence). The CDR3 loop is CAWMSGQGLTEAFF. The DNA of the CDR3 is TGTGCCTGGATGTCGGGACAGGGGTTGACTGAAGCTTTCTTT.

This sequence joins TRBV3-1 (or the pseudogene TRBV3-2) and TRBJ1-4, with 7 positions matching TRBD1. This CDR3 spans 16 amino acids. V trimming: 0 bases; J trimming: 6 bases; junction bases outside the gene matches: 7. CDR1 is LGHDT and CDR2 is YNNKEL in the germline V gene (reference sequence). This CDR3 is CASSQEGEQGDEKLFF. CDR3 nucleotides: TGTGCCAGCAGCCAAGAAGGCGAGCAGGGGGATGAAAAACTGTTTTTT.

The chain employs TRBV4-1 and TRBJ2-1, with TRBD2 matching over 9 bases. The V segment lost 2 bases and the J segment 6 bases; nucleotides outside the gene matches: 8. This CDR3 has 16 amino acids. Germline V gene data show CDR1 as MGHRA and CDR2 as YSYEKL. The CDR3 reads CASSQPLAGLTNEQFF. The CDR3 DNA sequence: TGCGCCAGCAGCCAACCCCTAGCGGGATTAACCAATGAGCAGTTCTTC.

This chain links TRBV28 with TRBJ1-5; D is uncertain. Trimming stripped 6 bases from V and 4 bases from J, with 19 bases between. The CDR3 length is 16 residues. Germline V gives CDR1 MDHEN, CDR2 SYDVKM. CDR3 loop: CASRLAISRPNQPQHF. The CDR3 coding sequence is TGTGCCAGCAGGCTAGCAATTTCAAGACCTAATCAGCCCCAGCATTTT.

This clone was seen only a few times. V gene TRBV9 combines with J gene TRBJ1-3, with TRBD1 as a possible D gene (5 bases). This CDR3 has 14 residues. CDR1 and CDR2 from the germline V gene are SGDLS and YYNGEE. The V and J ends lost 4 bases and 6 bases respectively, with 14 bases between them. The CDR3 is CASSLGTVVNTIYF. CDR3 in DNA: TGTGCCAGCAGCCTCGGGACTGTTGTAAACACCATATATTTT. Drawing the rest from reference TRBV9 and TRBJ1-3, the complete variable domain is DSGVTQTPKHLITATGQRVTLRCSPRSGDLSVYWYQQSLDQGLQFLIQYYNGEERAKGNILERFSAQQFPDLHSELNLSSLELGDSALYFCASSLGTVVNTIYFGEGSWLTVV.

The table lists this clone with a count of one. V and J are TRBV5-4 and TRBJ1-4, with TRBD1 identical over 12 bases. J gave up 7 bases and V 4 bases, and 8 bases lay outside the gene matches. There are 16 residues in the CDR3. Germline V CDR1 and CDR2: SGHNT, YYREEE (reference sequence). DNA of the CDR3: TGTGCCAGCAGCGCCGGGACAGGGGGCCTAGTTGAAAAACTGTTTTTT. Amino acids: CASSAGTGGLVEKLFF.

This chain links TRBV6-5 with TRBJ1-3; 9 bases are a match to TRBD1. The V gene's germline CDR1 is MNHEY and CDR2 SVGAGI. The CDR3 runs to 14 residues. Trimming at V came to 9 bases and at J to 0 bases, leaving 3 bases not matched to a gene. The CDR3 DNA sequence: TGTGCCAGTGGACAGGGGAGCTCTGGAAACACCATATATTTT. It translates to CASGQGSSGNTIYF.

The CDR3 reads CASRSTGMTYNEQFF. DNA of the CDR3: TGTGCCAGTAGATCAACCGGGATGACCTACAATGAGCAGTTCTTC. The chain uses TRBV19 and TRBJ2-1, with a tentative D call TRBD2 (5 bases). The germline gives CDR1 LNHDA, CDR2 SQIVND (reference sequence). This CDR3 has 15 amino acids. Trimming removed 6 bases from V and 2 bases from J, with 14 bases in between.

The V gene is TRBV11-3, the J gene TRBJ1-1; D unclear. Deletions cut 4 bases from V and 2 bases from J, with 11 bases between. CDR1 and CDR2 (germline): SGHNT, YENEEA. The CDR3 length is 14 residues. This CDR3 is CASSSGRPNTEAFF. CDR3 sequence (DNA): TGTGCCAGCAGCTCCGGCAGGCCTAACACTGAAGCTTTCTTT.

The rearrangement links TRBV2 to TRBJ1-5; D remains ambiguous. The CDR3 length is 14 residues. Deletions cut 4 bases from V and 3 bases from J, with 10 bases between. Per the germline V gene, CDR1 is SNHLY and CDR2 is FYNNEI. In DNA form, the CDR3 reads TGTGCCAGCAGTGTAGCGTTATCCAATCAGCCCCAGCATTTT. It yields the protein CASSVALSNQPQHF.

The V and J genes are TRBV6-6 and TRBJ1-5; tentative D call: TRBD1 (5 bases). Germline lookup yields CDR1 MNHNY and CDR2 SVGAGI (reference sequence). V gave up 5 bases and J gave up 4 bases, with 12 bases separating them. The CDR3 contains 14 residues. Written as DNA, the CDR3 is TGTGCCAGCAGTAACGGACGGGGGAATCAGCCCCAGCATTTT. Protein product: CASSNGRGNQPQHF.

For this clone: Distinct nucleotide sequences in the sample also encode this CDR3. The V gene is TRBV30, the J gene TRBJ1-5; the D gene is possibly TRBD1 (6 bases). This CDR3 spans 13 amino acids. V was shortened by 0 bases and J by 6 bases, with 9 bases between the two germline ends. In germline, CDR1 is GTSNPN, CDR2 SVGIG (reference sequence). The CDR3 here is CAWSVQGGQPQHF. The DNA of the CDR3 is TGTGCCTGGAGTGTACAAGGGGGTCAGCCCCAGCATTTT.

The chain has TRBV19 and TRBJ1-2; D uncertain. In germline, CDR1 is LNHDA, CDR2 SQIVND (reference sequence). The CDR3 covers 14 residues. Trimming left V 6 bases short and J 0 bases short, with 11 bases between. The CDR3 bases are TGTGCCAGTAGATACGAGTTGGCTAACTATGGCTACACCTTC. Its protein product is CASRYELANYGYTF.

This clone was counted a few times. CDR3 bases: TGTGCCAGCATCAAAGGGGTTGGGACTGAAGCTTTCTTT. It codes for CASIKGVGTEAFF. The V call is TRBV5-8, the J call TRBJ1-1, with a weak D call TRBD1 (5 bases). In germline, CDR1 is SGHTS, CDR2 YDEGEE. V shed 6 bases and J shed 5 bases, with 14 bases lying between them. This CDR3 has 13 residues.

The CDR3 loop is CASNPDRVGNEKLFF. Written as DNA, the CDR3 is TGTGCCAGCAACCCTGACAGGGTCGGGAATGAAAAACTGTTTTTT. The genes are TRBV6-5 and TRBJ1-4; TRBD1 aligns across 7 bases. V shed 7 bases and J 5 bases; nucleotides not matched to a gene: 10. The CDR3 is made up of 15 amino acids. Germline V gene sequence: CDR1 MNHEY, CDR2 SVGAGI.

The chain carries TRBV28 and TRBJ2-5, with TRBD1 matching 7 bases. The germline V gene has CDR1 MDHEN and CDR2 SYDVKM. The length of the CDR3 is 15 residues. Losses at the gene ends were 4 bases for V and 5 bases for J; bases not matched to a gene: 10. The CDR3 DNA follows: TGTGCCAGCAGTTCCCGGGACAGTTTTTTCGAGACCCAGTACTTC. This gives the protein CASSSRDSFFETQYF.

The rearrangement joins TRBV5-8 to TRBJ2-7, with 9 bases aligning to TRBD1. CDR1 is SGHTS and CDR2 is YDEGEE in the germline V gene. Unmatched junction bases numbered 10, after V lost 7 bases and J lost 5 bases. This CDR3 comprises 14 residues. The CDR3 region is CASATRDRAHEQYF. The CDR3 DNA reads as TGTGCCAGCGCTACCCGGGACAGGGCCCACGAGCAGTACTTC.

This rearrangement joins TRBV3-1 (or the pseudogene TRBV3-2) to TRBJ1-2, with TRBD1 matching 8 bases. V was pared by 4 bases and J by 7 bases, with 8 bases of the junction left unmatched. The V gene's germline CDR1 is LGHDT and CDR2 YNNKEL (reference sequence). The CDR3 covers 14 residues. The CDR3 protein is CASSRGGQGGGYTF. The CDR3, as DNA: TGTGCCAGCAGCCGGGGCGGACAGGGCGGTGGCTACACCTTC.

This chain uses TRBV28 with TRBJ1-2; 11 bases align to TRBD1. V lost 6 bases, J lost 4 bases, and 7 bases stayed unmatched. Per the germline V gene, CDR1 is MDHEN and CDR2 is SYDVKM. This CDR3 spans 15 amino acids. The CDR3 nucleotides are TGTGCCAGCAGCGTGAGGACAGGGGGCGCCTATGGCTACACCTTC. This translates into CASSVRTGGAYGYTF.

This clone was observed once. V and J are TRBV28 and TRBJ1-1, with 9 bases aligning to TRBD1. Germline V gene data show CDR1 as MDHEN and CDR2 as SYDVKM. Trimming took 2 bases from V and 5 from J; bases not matched to a gene: 12. This CDR3 contains 17 residues. The CDR3 nucleotides read TGTGCCAGCAGTTTAAGGGGACAGGGTAAGATGGGGACTGAAGCTTTCTTT. It translates to CASSLRGQGKMGTEAFF.

This sequence joins TRBV28 and TRBJ2-7; TRBD2 matches 8 bases. Germline V gives CDR1 MDHEN, CDR2 SYDVKM. There are 19 residues in the CDR3. Trimming cost V 5 bases and J 3 bases; bases outside gene matches: 21. CDR3 DNA: TGTGCCAGCAGTACACATCCAGGACTAGCTTTTAGTCCTAACTACGAGCAGTACTTC. It yields the protein CASSTHPGLAFSPNYEQYF.

The chain links TRBV11-3 to TRBJ2-2; D unresolved. The CDR3 is made up of 14 amino acids. Deletions cut 3 bases from V and 6 bases from J, with 11 bases between. Germline V gene sequence: CDR1 SGHNT, CDR2 YENEEA. The chain's CDR3 is CASSLSQAPGELFF. The CDR3 bases are TGTGCCAGCAGCTTGTCCCAGGCCCCCGGGGAGCTGTTTTTT.

The chain links TRBV19 to TRBJ1-1; 7 bases map to TRBD1. CDR3 length equals 14 residues. The V segment lost 4 bases and the J segment 0 bases; nucleotides outside the gene matches: 2. Germline values: CDR1 LNHDA, CDR2 SQIVND (reference sequence). The CDR3 DNA follows: TGTGCCAGTAGTAGACAGGGAATGAACACTGAAGCTTTCTTT. Protein product: CASSRQGMNTEAFF.

The chain joins TRBV4-1 to TRBJ2-6; D is ambiguous. The CDR3 has 12 amino acids. Trimming stripped 8 bases from V and 0 bases from J, with 2 bases between. Germline CDR1 is MGHRA and CDR2 is YSYEKL. CDR3 protein: CASLSGANVLTF. In DNA, the CDR3 is TGCGCCAGCCTCTCTGGGGCCAACGTCCTGACTTTC.

V usage is TRBV27 and J usage is TRBJ1-6; D ambiguous. CDR1 and CDR2 (germline): MNHEY, SMNVEV (reference sequence). This CDR3 comprises 14 residues. V gave up 1 base and J gave up 6 bases, with 7 bases separating them. In nucleotides, the CDR3 is TGTGCCAGCAGTTTATATCAGGTTAATTCACCCCTCCACTTT. This gives the protein CASSLYQVNSPLHF.

The chain employs TRBV6-5 and TRBJ1-1; 11 bases line up with TRBD1. This CDR3 contains 16 residues. The ends lost 4 bases at V and 1 base at J; junction bases unmatched: 5. Looked up from germline, CDR1 is MNHEY and CDR2 is SVGAGI. As DNA, the CDR3 is TGTGCCAGCAGTTGGCGGACAGGGGGCGCGAACACTGAAGCTTTCTTT. Translation: CASSWRTGGANTEAFF.

This chain links TRBV7-9 with TRBJ1-1; TRBD1 matches 9 bases. Germline trimming cut 3 bases from V and 3 bases from J; bases unmatched to any gene: 2. The CDR3 extends over 14 amino acids. In germline, CDR1 is SEHNR, CDR2 FQNEAQ (reference sequence). CDR3 sequence (DNA): TGTGCCAGCAGCTTCCGGACAGGGGACACTGAAGCTTTCTTT. It is translated as CASSFRTGDTEAFF.

The V and J genes are TRBV27 and TRBJ1-2, with D unresolved. The CDR3 sequence is 13 residues long. V lost 5 bases and J 8 bases, leaving 15 bases between the germline ends. Germline-derived CDR1 and CDR2 are MNHEY and SMNVEV (reference sequence). CDR3 sequence: CASSAHESEGYTF. DNA for the CDR3: TGTGCCAGCAGTGCTCACGAGAGCGAGGGCTACACCTTC.

This clone was seen only once. The rearrangement joins TRBV5-4 to TRBJ2-2, with D maybe TRBD2 (6 bases). The V gene lost 0 bases and the J gene lost 0 bases, with 12 bases spanning the gap. There are 17 residues in the CDR3. Per the germline V gene, CDR1 is SGHNT and CDR2 is YYREEE (reference sequence). The CDR3 region is CASSLGGAGPNTGELFF. In DNA form, the CDR3 reads TGTGCCAGCAGCTTGGGAGGGGCGGGGCCGAACACCGGGGAGCTGTTTTTT.